This TCR beta chain was sequenced for a study of T cell repertoires in cytomegalovirus infection. Study information: Researchers turned to recently identified HLA-C-restricted CMV epitopes as well as well-studied HLA-B-restricted ones. Both CMV infection and a matching HLA type were indicated by public TCR beta signatures.

Notes on the study in general: The cumulative frequency of public TCR beta families distinguished individuals who carried CMV together with the relevant HLA.

One entry per CDR3 protein, called by TCRdb with MiXCR from the reads. Of about 55,000 distinct CDR3 sequences in the sample, 20% were seen once. The J segment lost 3 bases and the V segment lost 2 bases, leaving 3 bases of the junction unmatched. The CDR3 consists of 13 residues. Germline CDR1 reads DFQATT; CDR2 reads SNEGSKA (reference sequence). Only a few counts were recorded for this clonotype. Its antigen is not identified. The sequence came from a human donor in good health (CMV status not recorded). Some clones in this sample may be carry-over from other donors' samples. The specimen was CD8+ T cells from cultured PBMCs, collected from culture after CMV antigen stimulation. The chain couples TRBV20-1 to TRBJ2-7; 8 bases agree with TRBD1. CDR3 DNA sequence: TGCAGTGCTAGATCTGGACAGGGCTACGAGCAGTACTTC. This translates into CSARSGQGYEQYF.